The 26 T cell receptor beta chains in this list originate from one sample, sequenced in a study of blood T cell repertoires in COVID-19. Assay used: immunoSEQ multiplex PCR; TCRdb lists only in-frame clones, some missing. This table holds some 530,000 clones, 70% to 90% found once. The specimen sequenced was PBMCs or T cells enriched from blood (not recorded which). The receptors derive from a woman aged 55-70 years who had recovered from COVID-19.

This chain uses TRBV7-2 with TRBJ2-3, with D tentatively TRBD2 (5 bases). Germline loops: CDR1 SGHTA, CDR2 FQGNSA. Trimming stripped 1 base from V and 4 bases from J, with 18 bases between. This CDR3 has 17 residues. The CDR3 here is CASSLGITRPGADTQYF. The DNA for the CDR3 is TGTGCCAGCAGCTTAGGGATAACACGGCCCGGGGCAGATACGCAGTATTTT. Combining the CDR3 with reference TRBV7-2 and TRBJ2-3 gives the whole variable domain GAGVSQSPSNKVTEKGKDVELRCDPISGHTALYWYRQSLGQGLEFLIYFQGNSAPDKSGLPSDRFSAERTGGSVSTLTIQRTQQEDSAVYLCASSLGITRPGADTQYFGPGTRLTVL.

The J gene is TRBJ2-7, the V gene TRBV27; tentative D call: TRBD1 (6 bases). The CDR3 contains 14 residues. Trimming stripped 2 bases from V and 3 bases from J, with 11 bases between. CDR1 and CDR2 from the germline V gene are MNHEY and SMNVEV (reference sequence). The CDR3 sequence: CASSLIGTSYEQYF. The CDR3, as DNA: TGTGCCAGCAGTTTAATCGGGACAAGCTACGAGCAGTACTTC.

Comments on this clone: One end of the junction does not line up with germline, which may come from a read error. The V call is TRBV3-1 (or the pseudogene TRBV3-2), the J call TRBJ1-2, with a weak D call TRBD1 (6 bases). This CDR3 is built from 16 residues. The germline CDR1 and CDR2 sequences are LGHDT and YNNKEL (reference sequence). Here the CDR3 reads CASSRLMTGANYGYTF. CDR3 in DNA: TGTGCCAGCAGCCGACTGATGACAGGCGCTAATTATGGCTACACCTTC.

The chain recombines TRBV20-1 with TRBJ1-6; 7 bases align to TRBD1. From germline, CDR1 is DFQATT and CDR2 SNEGSKA (reference sequence). The CDR3 is 11 residues long. After removal of 3 bases from V and 16 bases from J, the junction contained 6 bases not matched to a gene. In DNA, the CDR3 is TGCAGTGCTAGGACAGGGAAGGTGCTCCACTTT. Protein: CSARTGKVLHF.

The CDR3 here is CASSSGQGISGYTF. As DNA, the CDR3 is TGTGCCAGCAGCTCTGGACAGGGGATCTCTGGCTACACCTTC. The rearrangement joins TRBV7-6 to TRBJ1-2; 9 bases align to TRBD1. Germline CDR1 reads SGHVS; CDR2 reads FNYEAQ. With 4 bases clipped from V and 7 bases from J, the junction kept 7 bases outside the gene matches. The CDR3 loop spans 14 amino acids.

CDR3 region: CASRPAGGREDTQYF. CDR3 sequence (DNA): TGTGCCAGCAGACCCGCGGGGGGGCGGGAAGATACGCAGTATTTT. The V call is TRBV2, the J call TRBJ2-3; TRBD2 agrees at 9 bases. This CDR3 contains 15 residues. The germline CDR1 and CDR2 sequences are SNHLY and FYNNEI. Trimming at V came to 6 bases and at J to 5 bases, leaving 9 bases not matched to a gene. Full variable domain (outside the CDR3, taken from reference TRBV2 and TRBJ2-3): EPEVTQTPSHQVTQMGQEVILRCVPISNHLYFYWYRQILGQKVEFLVSFYNNEISEKSEIFDDQFSVERPDGSNFTLKIRSTKLEDSAMYFCASRPAGGREDTQYFGPGTRLTVL.

The V call is TRBV19, the J call TRBJ2-2; 7 nucleotides line up with TRBD1. CDR1 and CDR2 (germline): LNHDA, SQIVND (reference sequence). The CDR3 length is 15 residues. With V trimmed by 10 bases and J by 1 base, 9 bases remained unmatched. CDR3 loop: CATVRQGLNTGELFF. CDR3 in DNA: TGTGCCACCGTTAGACAGGGCCTGAACACCGGGGAGCTGTTTTTT.

This clone was recorded only once. In the same sample, other DNA sequences code for this CDR3. J is TRBJ1-2 and V is TRBV7-2, with D possibly TRBD1 on 5 matching bases. V lost 1 base, J lost 2 bases, and 5 bases lay in between. The CDR3 totals 13 residues. Germline CDR1 is SGHTA and CDR2 is FQGNSA. The CDR3 loop is CASSLGQNYGYTF. In nucleotides, the CDR3 is TGTGCCAGCAGCTTAGGACAGAACTATGGCTACACCTTC.

The chain has TRBV2 and TRBJ1-1; no clear D. The germline V and J ends were trimmed by 6 bases and 12 bases, with 20 bases remaining between them. The germline gives CDR1 SNHLY, CDR2 FYNNEI. The CDR3 length is 13 residues. The CDR3 bases are TGTGCCAGCAGGGCCACAGCCGCTGCGGGAACTTTCTTT. As protein: CASRATAAAGTFF. Full variable domain (missing parts from reference TRBV2 and TRBJ1-1): EPEVTQTPSHQVTQMGQEVILRCVPISNHLYFYWYRQILGQKVEFLVSFYNNEISEKSEIFDDQFSVERPDGSNFTLKIRSTKLEDSAMYFCASRATAAAGTFFGQGTRLTVV.

This clone was picked up a small number of times. The chain recombines TRBV2 with TRBJ1-1; 8 bases are shared with TRBD1. CDR3 size: 16 residues. CDR1 and CDR2 from the germline V gene are SNHLY and FYNNEI. V gave up 1 base and J gave up 2 bases; unmatched junction bases: 6. The CDR3 bases are TGTGCCAGCAGTGAAGTGACAGGGGCGGGTAACACTGAAGCTTTCTTT. This gives the protein CASSEVTGAGNTEAFF.

V and J are TRBV10-1 and TRBJ2-1; a weak D match, TRBD2 (6 bases). This CDR3 region has 16 residues. Trimming removed 8 bases at V and 2 bases at J, with 19 bases between. Germline assignment: CDR1 WNHNN and CDR2 SYGVQD (reference sequence). The CDR3 DNA reads as TGCGCCAGCCCCCCCAAACCGGGACTGACCTACAATGAGCAGTTCTTC. It encodes CASPPKPGLTYNEQFF.

The V and J genes are TRBV3-1 (or the pseudogene TRBV3-2) and TRBJ1-2, with 7 bases identical to TRBD1. This CDR3 spans 17 amino acids. With 0 bases clipped from V and 4 bases from J, the junction kept 11 bases outside the gene matches. Germline CDR1 is LGHDT and CDR2 is YNNKEL (reference sequence). DNA of the CDR3: TGTGCCAGCAGCCAAGATGGCCAGGGGGTGGGTACCTATGGCTACACCTTC. It is translated as CASSQDGQGVGTYGYTF.

The chain combines TRBV19 with TRBJ2-1, with a possible D match to TRBD2 (5 bases). The V and J ends lost 5 bases and 9 bases respectively, with 20 bases between them. The germline V gene encodes CDR1 LNHDA and CDR2 SQIVND (reference sequence). The CDR3 runs to 15 residues. The CDR3 loop reads CASSYSSAALGEQFF. In DNA, the CDR3 is TGTGCCAGTAGTTACTCTTCGGCAGCACTAGGTGAGCAGTTCTTC.

The chain combines TRBV4-2 with TRBJ2-5, with 8 bases fitting TRBD1. Germline loops: CDR1 LGHNA, CDR2 YNFKEQ. The CDR3 sequence is 15 residues long. Unmatched junction bases numbered 8, after V lost 3 bases and J lost 5 bases. CDR3 region: CASSQQTGVGETQYF. The CDR3 nucleotides are TGTGCCAGCAGCCAGCAGACAGGGGTTGGGGAGACCCAGTACTTC.

This chain uses TRBV3-1 (or the pseudogene TRBV3-2) with TRBJ2-4, with a tentative D call TRBD1 (5 bases). The ends were cut back, 0 bases at V and 9 bases at J, with 15 bases in the middle. The CDR3 totals 15 residues. Germline lookup yields CDR1 LGHDT and CDR2 YNNKEL (reference sequence). The CDR3 loop reads CASSQDRQGSGIQYF. The CDR3, as DNA: TGTGCCAGCAGCCAAGATAGGCAGGGAAGTGGCATTCAGTACTTC.

The rearrangement uses TRBV19 and TRBJ2-2, with D perhaps matching TRBD2 (6 bases). CDR3 size: 15 residues. Germline lookup yields CDR1 LNHDA and CDR2 SQIVND (reference sequence). Trimming took off 4 bases at V and 6 bases at J, with 15 bases between the two ends. CDR3 coding DNA: TGTGCCAGTAGTACCGGGAGCGGAGGTTCCGGGGAGCTGTTTTTT. This encodes CASSTGSGGSGELFF.

This clone was seen a handful of times. The chain recombines TRBV7-9 with TRBJ2-7, with D possibly matching TRBD2 (7 bases). Germline V gives CDR1 SEHNR, CDR2 FQNEAQ (reference sequence). The CDR3 has 14 residues. With 5 bases removed from V and 3 bases from J, the gap between germline ends came to 14 bases. The CDR3 loop is CASSLRGGLYEQYF. CDR3 DNA sequence: TGTGCCAGCAGCCTAAGGGGGGGCCTCTACGAGCAGTACTTC.

V usage is TRBV7-2 and J usage is TRBJ2-7; 15 nucleotides line up with TRBD2. This CDR3 region has 19 residues. In germline, CDR1 is SGHTA, CDR2 FQGNSA. The ends lost 5 bases at V and 0 bases at J; junction bases unmatched: 11. The CDR3 DNA reads TGTGCCAGCAGCCTCAACTCCTGGACTAGCGGGGGGGTCTCCTACGAGCAGTACGTC. This codes for CASSLNSWTSGGVSYEQYV.

The chain is built from TRBV20-1 and TRBJ2-1; no clear D. The V end was cut by 6 bases, the J end by 10 bases, with 13 bases between. The CDR3 contains 11 residues. CDR1 is DFQATT, CDR2 SNEGSKA, per germline (reference sequence). The CDR3 region has the DNA TGCAGTGCCATACTTGTAATCGAGCAGTTCTTC. Protein sequence: CSAILVIEQFF.

The chain carries TRBV5-1 and TRBJ1-2, with a possible D match to TRBD1 (6 bases). There are 14 residues in the CDR3. V was clipped by 4 bases and J by 2 bases, with 12 bases between them. Germline V CDR1 and CDR2: SGHRS, YFSETQ. Here the CDR3 reads CASSPTDSNYGYTF. The CDR3 region has the DNA TGCGCCAGCAGCCCGACGGACAGCAACTATGGCTACACCTTC.

The chain recombines TRBV29-1 with TRBJ1-1, with 7 bases aligning to TRBD1. Per germline, CDR1 SQVTM and CDR2 ANQGSEA. V shed 6 bases and J 0 bases; nucleotides not matched to a gene: 10. This CDR3 has 15 amino acids. CDR3 sequence: CSVQGVQGLNTEAFF. The CDR3, as DNA: TGCAGCGTCCAGGGGGTCCAGGGACTGAACACTGAAGCTTTCTTT.

This chain connects TRBV14 to TRBJ2-3; 12 positions agree with TRBD2. Trimming removed 0 bases from V and 2 bases from J; junction bases left unmatched: 6. The length of the CDR3 is 18 residues. Germline values: CDR1 SGHDN, CDR2 FVKESK. Written as DNA, the CDR3 is TGTGCCAGCAGCCAAGAAGGAACTAGCGGGGGGACCACAGATACGCAGTATTTT. It specifies CASSQEGTSGGTTDTQYF.

The chain uses TRBV9 and TRBJ2-7; possibly TRBD1 for D (6 bases). Looked up from germline, CDR1 is SGDLS and CDR2 is YYNGEE. Deletions cut 4 bases from V and 4 bases from J, with 9 bases between. The CDR3 contains 12 residues. CDR3 sequence: CASSPQGYEQYF. For the CDR3, the DNA is TGTGCCAGCAGCCCACAGGGTTACGAGCAGTACTTC.

CDR3 sequence reads: CASSLDRRSGFTDTQYF. In nucleotides, the CDR3 is TGTGCCAGCAGCTTAGATAGGAGAAGCGGATTCACAGATACGCAGTATTTT. The genes are TRBV11-2 and TRBJ2-3, with a tentative D call TRBD2 (5 bases). This CDR3 comprises 17 residues. V was cut by 0 bases and J by 2 bases, with 15 bases left in between. Germline assignment: CDR1 SGHAT and CDR2 FQNNGV.

CDR3 in amino acids: CASSQDGASGNTIYF. The DNA of the CDR3 is TGTGCCAGCAGCCAAGATGGGGCCTCTGGAAACACCATATATTTT. The V gene is TRBV3-1 (or the pseudogene TRBV3-2), the J gene TRBJ1-3, with D possibly being TRBD1 (5 bases). V dropped 0 bases and J dropped 0 bases, with 6 bases sitting between them. CDR1 LGHDT and CDR2 YNNKEL come from the germline V gene (reference sequence). CDR3 length: 15 amino acids.

CDR3 sequence reads: CAISGVAGSSYEQYF. CDR3 DNA: TGTGCCATCAGTGGGGTAGCGGGGTCCTCCTACGAGCAGTACTTC. The V gene is TRBV10-3, the J gene TRBJ2-7; 8 positions agree with TRBD2. This CDR3 spans 15 amino acids. Germline V gene lookup returns CDR1 ENHRY and CDR2 SYGVKD. V dropped 4 bases and J dropped 0; count of bases not matched to a gene: 5.